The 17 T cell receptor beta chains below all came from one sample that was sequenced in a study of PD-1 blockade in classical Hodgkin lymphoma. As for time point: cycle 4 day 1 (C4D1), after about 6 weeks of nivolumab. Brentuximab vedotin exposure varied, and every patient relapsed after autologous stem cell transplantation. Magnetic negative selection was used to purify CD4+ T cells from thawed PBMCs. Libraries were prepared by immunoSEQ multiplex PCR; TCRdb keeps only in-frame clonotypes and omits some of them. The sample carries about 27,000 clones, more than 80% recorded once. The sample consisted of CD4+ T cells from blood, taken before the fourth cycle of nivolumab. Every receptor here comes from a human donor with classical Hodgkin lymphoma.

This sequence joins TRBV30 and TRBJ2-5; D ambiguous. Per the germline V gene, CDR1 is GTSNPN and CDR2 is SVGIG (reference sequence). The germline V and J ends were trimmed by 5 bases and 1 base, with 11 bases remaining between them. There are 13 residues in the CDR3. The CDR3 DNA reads TGTGCCTGGTCGGTAGGGCTCCAAGAGACCCAGTACTTC. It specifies CAWSVGLQETQYF.

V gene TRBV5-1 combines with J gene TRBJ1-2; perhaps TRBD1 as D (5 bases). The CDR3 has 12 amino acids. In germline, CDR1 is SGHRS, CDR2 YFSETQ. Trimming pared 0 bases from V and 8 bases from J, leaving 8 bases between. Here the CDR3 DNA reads TGCGCCAGCAGCTTGGCAAGGGGAGGCTACACCTTC. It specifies CASSLARGGYTF. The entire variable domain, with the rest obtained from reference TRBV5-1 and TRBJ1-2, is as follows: KAGVTQTPRYLIKTRGQQVTLSCSPISGHRSVSWYQQTPGQGLQFLFEYFSETQRNKGNFPGRFSGRQFSNSRSEMNVSTLELGDSALYLCASSLARGGYTFGSGTRLTVV.

The CDR3 nucleotides are TGCAGCGTTGGACAGGGTCTCAATCAGCCCCAGCATTTT. Amino acids: CSVGQGLNQPQHF. The chain recombines TRBV29-1 with TRBJ1-5; 7 bases agree with TRBD1. CDR3 length equals 13 residues. Trimming at V came to 4 bases and at J to 3 bases, leaving 3 bases not matched to a gene. Per germline, CDR1 SQVTM and CDR2 ANQGSEA.

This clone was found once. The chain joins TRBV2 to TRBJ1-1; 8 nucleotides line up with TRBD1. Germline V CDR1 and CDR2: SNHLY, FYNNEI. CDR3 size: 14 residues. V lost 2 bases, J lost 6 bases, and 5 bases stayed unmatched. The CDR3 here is CASSETRDRPEAFF. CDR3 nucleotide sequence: TGTGCCAGCAGTGAAACCCGGGACAGGCCTGAAGCTTTCTTT. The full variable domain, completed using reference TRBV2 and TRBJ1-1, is EPEVTQTPSHQVTQMGQEVILRCVPISNHLYFYWYRQILGQKVEFLVSFYNNEISEKSEIFDDQFSVERPDGSNFTLKIRSTKLEDSAMYFCASSETRDRPEAFFGQGTRLTVV.

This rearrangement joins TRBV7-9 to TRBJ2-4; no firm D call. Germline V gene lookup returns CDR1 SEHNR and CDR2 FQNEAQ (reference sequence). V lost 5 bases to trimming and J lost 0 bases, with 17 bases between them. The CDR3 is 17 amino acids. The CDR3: CASSTIGTSLAKNIQYF. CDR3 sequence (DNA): TGTGCCAGCAGCACCATAGGAACCTCACTAGCCAAAAACATTCAGTACTTC.

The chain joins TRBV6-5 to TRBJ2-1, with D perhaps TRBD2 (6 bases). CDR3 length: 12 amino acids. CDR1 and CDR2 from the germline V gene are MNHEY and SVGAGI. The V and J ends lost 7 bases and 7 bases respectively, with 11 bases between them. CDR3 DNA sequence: TGTGCCAGCACCGGGACTTATAATGAGCAGTTCTTC. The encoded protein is CASTGTYNEQFF.

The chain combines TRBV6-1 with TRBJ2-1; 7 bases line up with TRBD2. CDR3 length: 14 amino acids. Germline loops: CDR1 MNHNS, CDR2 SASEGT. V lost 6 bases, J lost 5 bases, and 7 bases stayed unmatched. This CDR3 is CASSGGSSHNEQFF. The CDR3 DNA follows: TGTGCCAGCAGCGGCGGGAGTTCCCACAATGAGCAGTTCTTC.

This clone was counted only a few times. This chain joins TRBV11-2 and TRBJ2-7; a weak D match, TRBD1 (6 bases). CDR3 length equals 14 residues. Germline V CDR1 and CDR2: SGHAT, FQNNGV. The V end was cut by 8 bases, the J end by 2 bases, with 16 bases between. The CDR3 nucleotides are TGTGCCAGCGTGCGGTTGGGGGCACCCTACGAGCAGTACTTC. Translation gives CASVRLGAPYEQYF.

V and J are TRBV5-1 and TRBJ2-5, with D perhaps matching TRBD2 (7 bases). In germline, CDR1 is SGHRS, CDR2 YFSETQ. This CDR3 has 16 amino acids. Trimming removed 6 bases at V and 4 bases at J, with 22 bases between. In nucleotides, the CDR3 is TGCGCCAGCACCCCTGGGGGCGGGAGCAGGGGAGAGACCCAGTACTTC. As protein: CASTPGGGSRGETQYF.

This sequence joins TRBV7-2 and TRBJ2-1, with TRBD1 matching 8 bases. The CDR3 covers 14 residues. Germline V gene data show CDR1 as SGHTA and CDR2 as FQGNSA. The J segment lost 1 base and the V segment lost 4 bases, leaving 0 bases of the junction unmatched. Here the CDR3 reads CASSWTGSYNEQFF. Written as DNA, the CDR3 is TGTGCCAGCAGCTGGACAGGGTCCTACAATGAGCAGTTCTTC. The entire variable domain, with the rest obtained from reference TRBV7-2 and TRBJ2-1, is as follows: GAGVSQSPSNKVTEKGKDVELRCDPISGHTALYWYRQSLGQGLEFLIYFQGNSAPDKSGLPSDRFSAERTGGSVSTLTIQRTQQEDSAVYLCASSWTGSYNEQFFGPGTRLTVL.

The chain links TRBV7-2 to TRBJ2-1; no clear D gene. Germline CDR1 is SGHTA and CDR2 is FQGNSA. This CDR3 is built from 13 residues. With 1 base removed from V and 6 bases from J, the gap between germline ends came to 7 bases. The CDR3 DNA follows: TGTGCCAGCAGCTTAGACGCGGTCAATGAGCAGTTCTTC. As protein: CASSLDAVNEQFF. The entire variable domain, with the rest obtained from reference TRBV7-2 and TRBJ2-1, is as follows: GAGVSQSPSNKVTEKGKDVELRCDPISGHTALYWYRQSLGQGLEFLIYFQGNSAPDKSGLPSDRFSAERTGGSVSTLTIQRTQQEDSAVYLCASSLDAVNEQFFGPGTRLTVL.

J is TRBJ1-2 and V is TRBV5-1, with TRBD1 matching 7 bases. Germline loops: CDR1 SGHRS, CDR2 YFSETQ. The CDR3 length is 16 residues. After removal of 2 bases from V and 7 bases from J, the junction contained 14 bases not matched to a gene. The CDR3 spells CASSLPGGQRQGGYTF. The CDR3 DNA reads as TGCGCCAGCAGCTTACCAGGGGGACAGAGACAGGGTGGCTACACCTTC.

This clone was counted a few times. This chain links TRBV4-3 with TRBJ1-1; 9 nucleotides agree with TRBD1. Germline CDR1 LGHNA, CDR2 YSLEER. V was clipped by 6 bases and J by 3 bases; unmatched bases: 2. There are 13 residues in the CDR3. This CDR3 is CASRQGADTEAFF. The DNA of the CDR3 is TGCGCCAGCAGACAGGGGGCGGACACTGAAGCTTTCTTT.

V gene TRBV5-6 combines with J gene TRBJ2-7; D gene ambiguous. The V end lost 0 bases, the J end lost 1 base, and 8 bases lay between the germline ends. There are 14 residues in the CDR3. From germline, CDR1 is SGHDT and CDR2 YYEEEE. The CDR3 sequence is CASSLVANSYEQYF. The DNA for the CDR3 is TGTGCCAGCAGCTTGGTCGCTAATTCCTACGAGCAGTACTTC.

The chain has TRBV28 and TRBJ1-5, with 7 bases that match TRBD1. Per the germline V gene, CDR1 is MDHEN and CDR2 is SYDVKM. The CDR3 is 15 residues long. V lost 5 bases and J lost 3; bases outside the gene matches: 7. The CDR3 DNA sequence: TGTGCCAGCAGTCCTCTTACAGGGGACAATCAGCCCCAGCATTTT. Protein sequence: CASSPLTGDNQPQHF.

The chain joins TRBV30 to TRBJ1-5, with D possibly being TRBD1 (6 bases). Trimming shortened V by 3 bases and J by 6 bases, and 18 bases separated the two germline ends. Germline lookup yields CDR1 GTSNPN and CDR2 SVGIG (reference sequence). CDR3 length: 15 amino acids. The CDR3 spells CAWSDSVGGGQPQHF. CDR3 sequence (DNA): TGTGCCTGGAGCGATAGCGTCGGGGGCGGTCAGCCCCAGCATTTT.

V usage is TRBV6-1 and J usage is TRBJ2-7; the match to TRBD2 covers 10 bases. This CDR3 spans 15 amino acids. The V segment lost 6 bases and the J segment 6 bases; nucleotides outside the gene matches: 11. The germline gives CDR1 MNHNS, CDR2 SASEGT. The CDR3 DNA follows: TGTGCCAGCAGCCCCACTAGCGGGACGACGACCGAGCAGTACTTC. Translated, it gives CASSPTSGTTTEQYF.